The 9 T cell receptor beta chains presented below share a single source sample, sequenced in a study of cytomegalovirus exposure and HLA in healthy donors. 60 Vbeta and 13 Jbeta primers were used in PCR. Sequencing used immunoSEQ multiplex PCR; TCRdb keeps in-frame clones, though not all of them. This sample has around 110,000 clones, with about 76% found just once. The source material was PBMCs. All receptors come from a woman under 40 in good health and CMV-seronegative.

The gene calls are TRBV6-1 and TRBJ2-7; D possibly corresponds to TRBD2 (7 bases). This CDR3 contains 15 residues. Trimming took 2 bases from V and 0 from J, leaving 11 bases between them. In germline, CDR1 is MNHNS, CDR2 SASEGT. CDR3 sequence (DNA): TGTGCCAGCAGTGAACGTAGGGGGGGCTCCTACGAGCAGTACTTC. Its translation is CASSERRGGSYEQYF.

This rearrangement joins TRBV19 to TRBJ2-7; 7 nucleotides match TRBD1. Germline CDR1 LNHDA, CDR2 SQIVND (reference sequence). The CDR3 consists of 13 residues. The V and J ends lost 10 bases and 2 bases, in that order; junction bases with no gene match: 8. CDR3 sequence: CATIQGVTYEQYF. CDR3 in DNA: TGTGCCACTATCCAGGGGGTTACCTACGAGCAGTACTTC. Variable domain in full (rest from reference TRBV19 and TRBJ2-7): DGGITQSPKYLFRKEGQNVTLSCEQNLNHDAMYWYRQDPGQGLRLIYYSQIVNDFQKGDIAEGYSVSREKKESFPLTVTSAQKNPTAFYLCATIQGVTYEQYFGPGTRLTVT.

V usage is TRBV7-2 and J usage is TRBJ2-7; TRBD1 matches 9 bases. This CDR3 has 15 amino acids. Germline values: CDR1 SGHTA, CDR2 FQGNSA. With V trimmed by 3 bases and J by 2 bases, 5 bases remained unmatched. This CDR3 reads CASSFSWDRAYEQYF. CDR3 bases: TGTGCCAGCAGCTTTTCCTGGGACAGGGCCTACGAGCAGTACTTC. Full variable domain (rest looked up from reference TRBV7-2 and TRBJ2-7): GAGVSQSPSNKVTEKGKDVELRCDPISGHTALYWYRQSLGQGLEFLIYFQGNSAPDKSGLPSDRFSAERTGGSVSTLTIQRTQQEDSAVYLCASSFSWDRAYEQYFGPGTRLTVT.

V and J are TRBV28 and TRBJ2-5, with TRBD2 matching over 8 bases. CDR1 and CDR2 from the germline V gene are MDHEN and SYDVKM. This CDR3 has 16 residues. Unmatched junction bases numbered 14, after V lost 6 bases and J lost 5 bases. The chain's CDR3 is CASSYDPGGGFETQYF. The DNA for the CDR3 is TGTGCCAGCAGCTATGACCCGGGAGGGGGGTTTGAGACCCAGTACTTC.

This sequence joins TRBV9 and TRBJ2-2; 7 bases map to TRBD2. Germline V lookup: CDR1 SGDLS, CDR2 YYNGEE. The J segment lost 2 bases and the V segment lost 0 bases, leaving 4 bases of the junction unmatched. The CDR3 is made up of 16 amino acids. In DNA, the CDR3 is TGTGCCAGCAGCGTAGGGGCTAGCGGAAACACCGGGGAGCTGTTTTTT. It specifies CASSVGASGNTGELFF.

V is TRBV2 and J is TRBJ2-1; 12 bases are a match to TRBD2. This CDR3 has 15 amino acids. V was pared by 6 bases and J by 8 bases, with 8 bases of the junction left unmatched. CDR1 is SNHLY, CDR2 FYNNEI, per germline. In DNA, the CDR3 is TGTGCCAGCAGGGTCGGACTAGCGGGAATCGATGAGCAGTTCTTC. Its translation: CASRVGLAGIDEQFF.

The J gene is TRBJ1-2, the V gene TRBV28; D not resolved. Trimming left V 2 bases short and J 7 bases short, with 5 bases between. Germline assignment: CDR1 MDHEN and CDR2 SYDVKM. This CDR3 has 11 amino acids. The CDR3 here is CASSLRGGYTF. As DNA, the CDR3 is TGTGCCAGCAGTTTAAGAGGTGGCTACACCTTC.

This chain uses TRBV5-4 with TRBJ2-4; TRBD1 might be the D (6 bases). V was pared by 2 bases and J by 6 bases, with 9 bases between. Germline V lookup: CDR1 SGHNT, CDR2 YYREEE (reference sequence). The CDR3 totals 13 residues. The CDR3 DNA follows: TGTGCCAGCAGCTTAGAAGGGGGAAACATTCAGTACTTC. It specifies CASSLEGGNIQYF.

This clone was counted between two and nine times. The chain has TRBV2 and TRBJ2-7; TRBD1 aligns across 10 bases. The CDR3 has 13 residues. J gave up 6 bases and V 11 bases, and 10 bases lay outside the gene matches. Germline CDR1 SNHLY, CDR2 FYNNEI. CDR3: CAGEDRGYGEQYF. CDR3 nucleotides: TGTGCCGGCGAGGACAGGGGGTACGGCGAGCAGTACTTC.